One and the same sample provided the 3 T cell receptor beta chains below, sequenced in a study of CD8 T cells in Susac syndrome. It was with random hexamers that about 0.45 to 1 ug RNA was reverse transcribed. TCRdb redid the calling of the immunoSEQ multiplex PCR reads with MiXCR, one entry per CDR3 protein. The repertoire holds around 150,000 distinct CDR3 sequences, with about 94% as singletons. The sample comprised CD8+ T cells from PBMCs. Source of these receptors: a human donor in good health.

The chain recombines TRBV7-2 with TRBJ2-7; 8 nucleotides line up with TRBD2. V shed 4 bases, J shed 0 bases, and the junction held 5 bases outside the gene matches. Germline CDR1 reads SGHTA; CDR2 reads FQGNSA. There are 15 residues in the CDR3. The chain's CDR3 is CASSSSGTSSYEQYF. DNA for the CDR3: TGTGCCAGCAGCTCAAGCGGGACTAGCTCCTACGAGCAGTACTTC.

The chain employs TRBV7-9 and TRBJ2-3; D uncertain. V lost 5 bases, J lost 5 bases, and 11 bases lay in between. The CDR3 is made up of 13 amino acids. CDR1 and CDR2 from the germline V gene are SEHNR and FQNEAQ (reference sequence). This chain's CDR3 is CASSPRRQDTQYF. The CDR3 DNA is TGTGCCAGCAGCCCACGAAGGCAAGATACGCAGTATTTT.

The CDR3 nucleotides read TGTGCCAGCAGTTTATCCACAGTTAGCACTGAAGCTTTCTTT. This gives the protein CASSLSTVSTEAFF. The chain recombines TRBV27 with TRBJ1-1; no clear D. The CDR3 is 14 amino acids. The V and J ends lost 0 bases and 4 bases respectively, with 9 bases between them. The germline CDR1 and CDR2 sequences are MNHEY and SMNVEV (reference sequence).